The 11 T cell receptor beta chains listed next were all sequenced from one sample in a study of CD8+ T cells in alopecia areata. cDNA prepared by RNA extraction and subsequent reverse transcription served as the template for sequencing. Here immunoSEQ multiplex PCR was the method, and the copy in TCRdb shows in-frame clones only, minus some. The sample shows about 190,000 clones, 60% to 70% of them seen only once. The treatment: oral pan-JAK inhibitor, 5-10 mg twice daily. Source: CD4+ T cells sorted from blood, taken at week 4, from a patient treated with tofacitinib. The receptors originated from a human donor with alopecia areata.

As DNA, the CDR3 is TGCAGCGTTCTAGAGCAAGAGACCCAGTACTTC. Its translation: CSVLEQETQYF. This chain links TRBV29-1 with TRBJ2-5; D is undetermined. This CDR3 region has 11 residues. Trimming removed 5 bases from V and 2 bases from J, with 6 bases in between. Germline values: CDR1 SQVTM, CDR2 ANQGSEA.

This sequence joins TRBV27 and TRBJ2-2; no reliable D call. CDR1 and CDR2 from the germline V gene are MNHEY and SMNVEV (reference sequence). The CDR3 runs 15 residues. Trimming removed 1 base at V and 1 base at J, with 7 bases between. The CDR3 sequence: CASSLLSLNTGELFF. CDR3 bases: TGTGCCAGCAGTTTATTGTCCCTGAACACCGGGGAGCTGTTTTTT.

This clone was counted only a few times. This sequence joins TRBV9 and TRBJ1-2, with no clear D. V lost 7 bases to trimming and J lost 0 bases, with 7 bases between them. Germline V gene data show CDR1 as SGDLS and CDR2 as YYNGEE. The CDR3 is made up of 12 amino acids. The CDR3 loop reads CASGLANYGYTF. CDR3 sequence (DNA): TGTGCCAGCGGCCTAGCTAACTATGGCTACACCTTC.

The chain combines TRBV7-9 with TRBJ2-1, with D uncertain. The CDR3 is 13 amino acids. The V end lost 1 base, the J end lost 9 bases, and 10 bases lay between the germline ends. The germline gives CDR1 SEHNR, CDR2 FQNEAQ (reference sequence). In DNA form, the CDR3 reads TGTGCCAGCAGCTTAGGTACAGCCACTGAGCAGTTCTTC. Amino acids: CASSLGTATEQFF. Variable domain in full (rest from reference TRBV7-9 and TRBJ2-1): DTGVSQNPRHKITKRGQNVTFRCDPISEHNRLYWYRQTLGQGPEFLTYFQNEAQLEKSRLLSDRFSAERPKGSFSTLEIQRTEQGDSAMYLCASSLGTATEQFFGPGTRLTVL.

The chain recombines TRBV2 with TRBJ1-1; no reliable D call. Trimming stripped 6 bases from V and 1 base from J, with 9 bases between. CDR1 and CDR2 from the germline V gene are SNHLY and FYNNEI. CDR3 size: 13 residues. The CDR3 coding sequence is TGTGCCAGCAGAGATCAGGAGAACACTGAAGCTTTCTTT. This encodes CASRDQENTEAFF.

V usage is TRBV5-4 and J usage is TRBJ1-3; TRBD1 matches 7 bases. CDR3 length: 17 amino acids. Germline assignment: CDR1 SGHNT and CDR2 YYREEE (reference sequence). V lost 0 bases to trimming and J lost 0 bases; unmatched junction nucleotides: 6. In nucleotides, the CDR3 is TGTGCCAGCAGCTTGGTCCTAGGGGGCATCTCTGGAAACACCATATATTTT. This translates into CASSLVLGGISGNTIYF.

The chain uses TRBV29-1 and TRBJ2-3, with 10 bases that match TRBD2. The ends lost 7 bases at V and 1 base at J; junction bases unmatched: 2. Germline CDR1 SQVTM, CDR2 ANQGSEA. The CDR3 runs to 13 residues. The CDR3 coding sequence is TGCAGCGGACTAGCGGGTCGCACAGATACGCAGTATTTT. Protein sequence: CSGLAGRTDTQYF.

The rearrangement uses TRBV30 and TRBJ2-4; tentatively, D is TRBD1 or TRBD2 (5 bases each). V was shortened by 2 bases and J by 7 bases, with 15 bases between the two germline ends. Germline CDR1 GTSNPN, CDR2 SVGIG (reference sequence). The length of the CDR3 is 14 residues. CDR3 sequence (DNA): TGTGCCTGGAGTTGGTGGGGCTGGGGGAACATTCAGTACTTC. It codes for CAWSWWGWGNIQYF.

This clone was detected only a few times. The chain links TRBV28 to TRBJ2-6; TRBD2 is a possible D gene (6 bases). Germline assignment: CDR1 MDHEN and CDR2 SYDVKM. This CDR3 is built from 15 residues. Trimming removed 8 bases from V and 4 bases from J, with 15 bases in between. The CDR3 here is CASQPEGRGANVLTF. CDR3 nucleotides: TGTGCCAGCCAGCCGGAGGGGAGAGGGGCCAACGTCCTGACTTTC.

This sequence joins TRBV29-1 and TRBJ2-1, with 10 bases fitting TRBD1. The CDR3 is made up of 16 amino acids. The trim removed 0 bases at V and 8 bases at J, leaving 10 bases unmatched. Germline CDR1 is SQVTM and CDR2 is ANQGSEA. In nucleotides, the CDR3 is TGCAGCGTTGAAGACCAAGGCGGGACAGGGGCCCATGAGCAGTTCTTC. It yields the protein CSVEDQGGTGAHEQFF.

This clone was detected only a few times. The CDR3 loop reads CASRTVYEQYF. CDR3 DNA sequence: TGTGCCAGCAGGACCGTCTACGAGCAGTACTTC. The chain carries TRBV2 and TRBJ2-7; D unclear. V was cut by 6 bases and J by 3 bases, with 6 bases left in between. The CDR3 length is 11 residues. Per the germline V gene, CDR1 is SNHLY and CDR2 is FYNNEI.